The next 24 T cell receptor beta chains were all read from a single sample in a study of Ad26.COV2.S vaccination and SARS-CoV-2 variants (dated by TCRdb to the early 2020s). Library preparation was by the immunoSEQ multiplex PCR assay. What TCRdb holds here is the immuneACCESS table cut down to in-frame rearrangements. Part of the clones is not present; checked against another copy, under half of the missing clones reflect an unresolved V gene, and the others are unexplained. The sample yields about 460,000 clones; around 89% were counted once. The ten largest clones add up to approximately 1.7% of the sample. The sample's treatment or condition label, in plain terms: 15 to 20 received Ad26.COV2.S at low or high dose, single or two shots; several received placebo; per-sample allocation not given. For vaccine and placebo recipients, repertoires were sequenced using samples collected on day 63 after the first injection.

This specimen was peripheral blood, taken in a trial of Ad26.COV2.S vaccine versus placebo. The receptors come from a person between 18 and 65 years old who received the Ad26.COV2.S COVID-19 vaccine or a placebo.

The chain employs TRBV6-1 and TRBJ1-2, with D unresolved. Germline lookup yields CDR1 MNHNS and CDR2 SASEGT. The CDR3 sequence is 13 residues long. Trimming took off 3 bases at V and 4 bases at J, with 9 bases between the two ends. The CDR3 nucleotides read TGTGCCAGCAGTGAGGGCCCTCGCTATGGCTACACCTTC. Residues: CASSEGPRYGYTF.

The genes are TRBV19 and TRBJ2-7; D might be TRBD1 or TRBD2, each matching 5 bases. Trimming cost V 5 bases and J 2 bases, with 13 bases left between them. The CDR3 contains 14 residues. Germline lookup yields CDR1 LNHDA and CDR2 SQIVND (reference sequence). CDR3: CASSYGLGAYEQYF. CDR3 DNA sequence: TGTGCCAGTAGTTACGGCCTGGGGGCCTACGAGCAGTACTTC.

V usage is TRBV3-1 (or the pseudogene TRBV3-2) and J usage is TRBJ1-4; 12 bases are shared with TRBD1. The CDR3 loop spans 15 amino acids. Germline V gene sequence: CDR1 LGHDT, CDR2 YNNKEL (reference sequence). With V trimmed by 3 bases and J by 11 bases, 7 bases remained unmatched. The CDR3 DNA reads TGTGCCAGCAGCCATAGCGGGACAGGGGGCTTCAAACTGTTTTTT. Residues: CASSHSGTGGFKLFF.

This chain connects TRBV6-5 to TRBJ2-1; maybe TRBD2 (6 bases). The length of the CDR3 is 14 residues. The germline V gene has CDR1 MNHEY and CDR2 SVGAGI. The germline V and J ends were trimmed by 2 bases and 5 bases, with 10 bases remaining between them. DNA for the CDR3: TGTGCCAGCAGTTACGGGACTTATCACAATGAGCAGTTCTTC. Amino acid sequence: CASSYGTYHNEQFF.

The chain couples TRBV7-9 to TRBJ2-3, with D possibly being TRBD2 (6 bases). This CDR3 has 17 residues. The V gene's germline CDR1 is SEHNR and CDR2 FQNEAQ (reference sequence). Deletions cut 0 bases from V and 5 bases from J, with 18 bases between. The CDR3 protein is CASSLAEGVVGRDTQYF. The CDR3 DNA reads TGTGCCAGCAGCTTAGCGGAGGGAGTAGTGGGGAGAGATACGCAGTATTTT.

This chain connects TRBV20-1 to TRBJ1-1; D perhaps matches TRBD1 (6 bases). V lost 6 bases and J lost 6, with 11 bases in between. Germline values: CDR1 DFQATT, CDR2 SNEGSKA (reference sequence). The CDR3 is made up of 11 amino acids. CDR3 coding DNA: TGCAGTGCCCTTAAGGGGGCTGAAGCTTTCTTT. This encodes CSALKGAEAFF.

CDR3 nucleotides: TGTGCCAGCAGCCAAGACATCGGGACCCAGTACTTC. It encodes CASSQDIGTQYF. The chain combines TRBV3-1 (or the pseudogene TRBV3-2) with TRBJ2-5; no reliable D call. The CDR3 is 12 amino acids. In germline, CDR1 is LGHDT, CDR2 YNNKEL (reference sequence). Trimming pared 0 bases from V and 7 bases from J, leaving 6 bases between.

This chain uses TRBV13 with TRBJ2-7; a possible D gene is TRBD2 (6 bases). Per germline, CDR1 PRHDT and CDR2 FYEKMQ (reference sequence). This CDR3 comprises 14 residues. Trimming removed 8 bases at V and 1 base at J, with 15 bases between. CDR3 sequence (DNA): TGTGCCAGCCTTACTAGCTCTGCTTCCTACGAGCAGTACTTC. Encoded protein: CASLTSSASYEQYF.

This clone was seen only once. The chain is built from TRBV5-1 and TRBJ2-7, with D maybe TRBD2 (5 bases). The CDR3 runs 15 residues. Trimming shortened V by 2 bases and J by 0 bases, and 12 bases separated the two germline ends. Germline lookup yields CDR1 SGHRS and CDR2 YFSETQ. DNA of the CDR3: TGCGCCAGCAGCTTAAATAGCGTGAGCTCCTACGAGCAGTACTTC. It is translated as CASSLNSVSSYEQYF.

The V and J genes are TRBV18 and TRBJ1-2; no clear D. Germline V lookup: CDR1 KGHSH, CDR2 LQKENI. The length of the CDR3 is 11 residues. The V end was cut by 6 bases, the J end by 7 bases, with 9 bases between. CDR3 sequence reads: CASSDTAGYTF. In DNA, the CDR3 is TGTGCCAGCTCCGACACCGCTGGCTACACCTTC.

V and J are TRBV19 and TRBJ1-2; perhaps TRBD1 as D (6 bases). Germline V gene data show CDR1 as LNHDA and CDR2 as SQIVND (reference sequence). Between the trimmed V and J ends, which lost 9 bases and 6 bases, there was a span of 14 bases. The CDR3 is 12 amino acids. CDR3 DNA: TGTGCCAGCACACTCACAGGGAATGGCTACACCTTC. It yields the protein CASTLTGNGYTF.

The chain joins TRBV19 to TRBJ2-7; possible D gene TRBD2, 6 bases. The CDR3 sequence is 15 residues long. V lost 0 bases and J lost 4, with 13 bases in between. Germline V gene data show CDR1 as LNHDA and CDR2 as SQIVND (reference sequence). The chain's CDR3 is CASSIDNPGGYEQYF. The CDR3 DNA follows: TGTGCCAGTAGTATAGACAATCCAGGAGGGTACGAGCAGTACTTC.

The chain employs TRBV7-2 and TRBJ2-7; 7 nucleotides agree with TRBD1. The CDR3 is 15 residues long. Losses at the gene ends were 4 bases for V and 3 bases for J; bases not matched to a gene: 9. From germline, CDR1 is SGHTA and CDR2 FQGNSA. The chain's CDR3 is CASSSYRDSLYEQYF. DNA of the CDR3: TGTGCCAGCAGCTCATACCGGGACAGCCTCTACGAGCAGTACTTC.

This chain links TRBV9 with TRBJ2-2; D possibly corresponds to TRBD1 (6 bases). The germline CDR1 and CDR2 sequences are SGDLS and YYNGEE. CDR3 length equals 16 residues. Trimming stripped 4 bases from V and 3 bases from J, with 16 bases between. This CDR3 reads CASSPQDRIYTGELFF. CDR3 bases: TGTGCCAGCAGCCCCCAGGACAGAATTTACACCGGGGAGCTGTTTTTT. Filled out from reference TRBV9 and TRBJ2-2, the complete variable domain reads DSGVTQTPKHLITATGQRVTLRCSPRSGDLSVYWYQQSLDQGLQFLIQYYNGEERAKGNILERFSAQQFPDLHSELNLSSLELGDSALYFCASSPQDRIYTGELFFGEGSRLTVL.

The V and J genes are TRBV6-5 and TRBJ1-5; no firm D call. Trimming took 6 bases from V and 0 from J, leaving 12 bases between them. The CDR3 is 15 residues long. Germline CDR1 reads MNHEY; CDR2 reads SVGAGI. This CDR3 reads CASSEQEFSNQPQHF. Here the CDR3 DNA reads TGTGCCAGCAGCGAGCAGGAATTTAGCAATCAGCCCCAGCATTTT.

V and J are TRBV19 and TRBJ1-2; 7 positions match TRBD1. Trimming cost V 6 bases and J 8 bases; bases outside gene matches: 6. Looked up from germline, CDR1 is LNHDA and CDR2 is SQIVND (reference sequence). CDR3 size: 12 residues. The CDR3 is CASRRQGEGYTF. DNA for the CDR3: TGTGCCAGTAGACGACAGGGAGAAGGCTACACCTTC.

The chain is built from TRBV11-2 and TRBJ2-5, with a weak D call TRBD1 (5 bases). V was shortened by 2 bases and J by 4 bases, with 8 bases between the two germline ends. Germline CDR1 reads SGHAT; CDR2 reads FQNNGV. This CDR3 is built from 13 residues. CDR3 amino acids: CASSLYRGETQYF. The DNA for the CDR3 is TGTGCCAGCAGCTTATATAGGGGAGAGACCCAGTACTTC.

For the CDR3, the DNA is TGTGCCAGCAGCTTTGGGACATCTGAAGCTTTCTTT. Protein: CASSFGTSEAFF. The chain is built from TRBV7-2 and TRBJ1-1; a possible D gene is TRBD1 (6 bases). V was shortened by 3 bases and J by 6 bases, with 8 bases between the two germline ends. There are 12 residues in the CDR3. Per the germline V gene, CDR1 is SGHTA and CDR2 is FQGNSA.

This clone has just one count. CDR3 amino acids: CASSPGAGTYNSPLHF. The CDR3 nucleotides read TGTGCCAGCTCACCGGGGGCAGGGACCTATAATTCACCCCTCCACTTT. The genes are TRBV18 and TRBJ1-6, with TRBD1 as a possible D gene (6 bases). Germline V gene sequence: CDR1 KGHSH, CDR2 LQKENI. The V end was cut by 3 bases, the J end by 2 bases, with 11 bases between. The CDR3 runs to 16 residues.

This clone was recorded once. V usage is TRBV14 and J usage is TRBJ2-5, with D possibly TRBD2 on 7 matching bases. The CDR3 consists of 17 residues. V lost 0 bases and J 2 bases, leaving 16 bases between the germline ends. The V gene's germline CDR1 is SGHDN and CDR2 FVKESK. CDR3 DNA: TGTGCCAGCAGCCAAGATTATGGCGGGGGCCAACAAGAGACCCAGTACTTC. Its translation is CASSQDYGGGQQETQYF. The full variable domain, completed using reference TRBV14 and TRBJ2-5, is EAGVTQFPSHSVIEKGQTVTLRCDPISGHDNLYWYRRVMGKEIKFLLHFVKESKQDESGMPNNRFLAERTGGTYSTLKVQPAELEDSGVYFCASSQDYGGGQQETQYFGPGTRLLVL.

This clone was seen only a few times. The rearrangement joins TRBV5-1 to TRBJ2-7; 10 bases agree with TRBD2. The CDR3 sequence is 14 residues long. The V and J ends lost 3 bases and 13 bases, in that order; junction bases with no gene match: 13. Germline CDR1 reads SGHRS; CDR2 reads YFSETQ. CDR3 in DNA: TGCGCCAGCAGCTCCGGAGTAGCGGGAGGCCCTTTTTACTTC. Protein sequence: CASSSGVAGGPFYF.

In regard to this clone: An end of the junction does not agree with germline; a read error may underlie this. J is TRBJ2-6 and V is TRBV2; 7 nucleotides match TRBD1. The CDR3 consists of 16 residues. Per the germline V gene, CDR1 is SNHLY and CDR2 is FYNNEI. CDR3 DNA: TGTGCCAGCAGGGAAGGACAGGTCTCTGGGGCCAACGTCCTGACTTTC. Protein product: CASREGQVSGANVLTF.

The chain employs TRBV6-2 or TRBV6-3 and TRBJ2-7; 10 positions match TRBD1. Germline values: CDR1 MNHEY, CDR2 SVGEGT. The V gene end was trimmed by 0 bases and the J gene end by 4 bases; junction bases not matched to a gene: 18. This CDR3 contains 20 residues. The CDR3 DNA sequence: TGTGCCAGCAGTTACTCGAGTGATGGGACAGGGGATCACTTAGGGTACGAGCAGTACTTC. Protein sequence: CASSYSSDGTGDHLGYEQYF.

V and J are TRBV18 and TRBJ2-1; D is unresolved. The CDR3 is 13 amino acids. CDR1 is KGHSH, CDR2 LQKENI, per germline. V dropped 0 bases and J dropped 7 bases, with 7 bases sitting between them. The CDR3 DNA sequence: TGTGCCAGCTCACCACCATTGTGGAATGAGCAGTTCTTC. This codes for CASSPPLWNEQFF.